These T cell receptor beta chains were read from a single sample in a study of shared clonotypes between healthy human individuals. Here immunoSEQ multiplex PCR was the method, and the copy in TCRdb shows in-frame clones only, minus some. This table has roughly 2.1 million clones, about 93% appearing once. The sample was naive CD8+ T cells from PBMCs. The receptors derive from a man aged 18-30 years in good health. Some clones in this sample may be carry-over from other donors' samples. Both conserved end residues are part of each CDR3.

TRBV2	TRBJ2-1	CASSFGTYNEQFF
TRBV11-2	TRBJ2-5	CASSPQGLHSYF
TRBV7-9	TRBJ2-2	CASSPSRGTGELFF
TRBV28	TRBJ2-4	CASSSLDLAKNIQYF
TRBV9	TRBJ2-1	CASSVDGDTNEQFF
TRBV6-5	TRBJ1-2	CASSYSGDRADGYTF
TRBV10-3	TRBJ2-6	CAISESLAGLSSGANVLTF
TRBV7-6	TRBJ2-7	CASSLGTGPHEQYF
TRBV21-1	TRBJ1-1	CASGRQTEAFF
TRBV7-9	TRBJ2-2	CASSPSGTTNTGELFF
TRBV7-9	TRBJ2-7	CASSRGGENYEQYF
TRBV27	TRBJ1-1	CASSLGGTMNTEAFF
TRBV7-9	TRBJ2-1	CASSLAVSSSYNEQFF
TRBV7-6	TRBJ2-7	CASSLGGGPLEQYF
TRBV28	TRBJ1-3	CASSHRQRISGNTIYF
TRBV27	TRBJ1-5	CASSFTGALNQPQHF
TRBV27	TRBJ1-1	CASSVGGWAEAFF
TRBV4-1	TRBJ2-7	CASSLGLAGGSGSYEQYF
TRBV6-5	TRBJ2-3	CASTGLEATQYF
TRBV21-1	TRBJ2-5	CASSKVLVGSECETQYF
TRBV11-2	TRBJ2-2	CASSSPRELFF
TRBV7-2	TRBJ1-2	CASSLDGPSNYGYTF